The entry below gives a single T cell receptor beta chain sequence along with its context. This sample was taken from a study of T cells in Graves' hyperthyroidism and ophthalmopathy. TCR beta CDR3 sequences were amplified from RNA transcripts. With the HTBI primer set, the TCR CDR3 went through a first round of RT-PCR. One entry per CDR3 protein, called by TCRdb with MiXCR from the multiplex PCR reads. In the table there are around 660,000 distinct CDR3 sequences, roughly 46% of which are singletons. The CDR3 extends over 13 amino acids. Germline CDR1 and CDR2: DFQATT and SNEGSKA (reference sequence). V was clipped by 5 bases and J by 10 bases; unmatched bases: 11.

Sequenced sample: peripheral blood or thyroid tissue (not recorded which). The source is an adult man with Graves' disease, either hyperthyroidism or ophthalmopathy (not recorded which). The V and J genes are TRBV20-1 and TRBJ1-1, with 9 bases that match TRBD1. The chain's CDR3 is CSAGTGRDGGAFF. CDR3 bases: TGCAGTGCTGGGACAGGGAGGGACGGTGGAGCTTTCTTT.